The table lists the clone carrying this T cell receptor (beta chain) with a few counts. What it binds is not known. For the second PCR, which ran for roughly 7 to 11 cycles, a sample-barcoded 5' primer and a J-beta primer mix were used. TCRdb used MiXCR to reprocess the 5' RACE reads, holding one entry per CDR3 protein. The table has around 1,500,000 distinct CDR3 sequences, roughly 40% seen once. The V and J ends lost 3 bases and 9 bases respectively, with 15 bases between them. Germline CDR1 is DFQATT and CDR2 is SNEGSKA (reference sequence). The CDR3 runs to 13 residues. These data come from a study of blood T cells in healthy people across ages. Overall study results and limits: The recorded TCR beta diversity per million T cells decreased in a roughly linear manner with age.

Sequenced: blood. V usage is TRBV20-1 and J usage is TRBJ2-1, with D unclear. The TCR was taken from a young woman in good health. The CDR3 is CSASKGYSSEQFF. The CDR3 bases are TGCAGTGCTAGTAAAGGCTACTCAAGTGAGCAGTTCTTC.